Below are 21 T cell receptor beta chains sequenced from a single sample in a study of T cells after yellow fever vaccination. MiXCR, applied by TCRdb to the 5' RACE reads, yields one record per CDR3 protein. This table holds about 26,000 distinct CDR3 sequences, 4% to 5% found once. The sample in question was PBMCs, either bulk or a sorted T-cell subset (CD4+, CD8+, memory, or dextramer-sorted; not recorded which), obtained on the day of the yellow fever booster vaccination. These receptors came from a man aged 18 to 35 who received the YFV17D yellow fever vaccine.

CDR3 region: CASSLRGYQETQYF. The CDR3, as DNA: TGTGCCAGCAGCCTGCGGGGGTACCAAGAGACCCAGTACTTC. The V call is TRBV5-6, the J call TRBJ2-5; 7 bases are a match to TRBD2. The CDR3 has 14 amino acids. In germline, CDR1 is SGHDT, CDR2 YYEEEE. Trimming took 4 bases from V and 0 from J; bases not matched to a gene: 3.

This clonotype was recorded many times. The chain couples TRBV9 to TRBJ2-5; the match to TRBD2 covers 11 bases. The ends lost 4 bases at V and 4 bases at J; junction bases unmatched: 9. The germline V gene encodes CDR1 SGDLS and CDR2 YYNGEE. The CDR3 spans 16 residues. For the CDR3, the DNA is TGTGCCAGCAGCCCCCGTAGCGGGGGGGAGAGAGAGACCCAGTACTTC. Residues: CASSPRSGGERETQYF. Together with reference TRBV9 and TRBJ2-5, the CDR3 gives the full variable domain: DSGVTQTPKHLITATGQRVTLRCSPRSGDLSVYWYQQSLDQGLQFLIQYYNGEERAKGNILERFSAQQFPDLHSELNLSSLELGDSALYFCASSPRSGGERETQYFGPGTRLLVL.

This clonotype was seen a single time. This chain links TRBV11-2 with TRBJ2-3; TRBD1 might be the D (8 bases). The CDR3 consists of 15 residues. The V gene's germline CDR1 is SGHAT and CDR2 FQNNGV. V dropped 4 bases and J dropped 4 bases, with 15 bases sitting between them. CDR3 coding DNA: TGTGCCAGCAGCTCCTACAGGGGGAGGGCAGATACGCAGTATTTT. This sequence encodes CASSSYRGRADTQYF.

This clonotype has a count of ten or more. The genes are TRBV2 and TRBJ1-5; D is perhaps TRBD1 (6 bases). The germline V gene encodes CDR1 SNHLY and CDR2 FYNNEI. The CDR3 sequence is 14 residues long. V lost 4 bases and J lost 3, with 10 bases in between. The CDR3 nucleotides read TGTGCCAGCAGTGCCGACAGGAACAATCAGCCCCAGCATTTT. Amino acids: CASSADRNNQPQHF. Filled out from reference TRBV2 and TRBJ1-5, the complete variable domain reads EPEVTQTPSHQVTQMGQEVILRCVPISNHLYFYWYRQILGQKVEFLVSFYNNEISEKSEIFDDQFSVERPDGSNFTLKIRSTKLEDSAMYFCASSADRNNQPQHFGDGTRLSIL.

This clonotype has at least ten counts. The chain links TRBV6-6 to TRBJ2-7; 8 bases fit TRBD1. This CDR3 spans 17 amino acids. Germline V gives CDR1 MNHNY, CDR2 SVGAGI (reference sequence). V lost 0 bases and J lost 7; bases outside the gene matches: 14. The CDR3 sequence: CASSYSYGTGPFGEQYF. The CDR3 region has the DNA TGTGCCAGCAGTTACTCGTATGGGACAGGCCCTTTTGGGGAGCAGTACTTC.

This clonotype was counted many times. This chain uses TRBV7-2 with TRBJ2-1, with 12 bases lining up with TRBD2. The ends lost 3 bases at V and 6 bases at J; junction bases unmatched: 6. CDR1 and CDR2 (germline): SGHTA, FQGNSA. CDR3 length: 16 amino acids. The CDR3 sequence is CASSFTGTSGSNEQFF. In DNA form, the CDR3 reads TGTGCCAGCAGCTTTACCGGGACTAGCGGGTCCAATGAGCAGTTCTTC.

This clonotype has at least ten counts. This chain joins TRBV7-2 and TRBJ2-5; D is ambiguous. The CDR3 totals 14 residues. Germline lookup yields CDR1 SGHTA and CDR2 FQGNSA. V gave up 1 base and J gave up 1 base, with 7 bases separating them. CDR3: CASSLGGSQETQYF. CDR3 bases: TGTGCCAGCAGCTTAGGAGGAAGCCAAGAGACCCAGTACTTC.

This clonotype was observed at least ten times. The V gene is TRBV6-1, the J gene TRBJ2-3; 14 nucleotides line up with TRBD2. Trimming took 4 bases from V and 4 from J; bases not matched to a gene: 1. Germline CDR1 and CDR2: MNHNS and SASEGT. The CDR3 covers 15 residues. The CDR3: CASSGLAGGPDTQYF. CDR3 in DNA: TGTGCCAGCAGTGGACTAGCGGGGGGGCCAGATACGCAGTATTTT.

This clonotype was picked up many times. The rearrangement links TRBV27 to TRBJ1-6; D gene uncertain. V was cut by 2 bases and J by 10 bases, with 9 bases left in between. In germline, CDR1 is MNHEY, CDR2 SMNVEV (reference sequence). CDR3 length: 13 residues. The chain's CDR3 is CASSLNAESPLHF. Written as DNA, the CDR3 is TGTGCCAGCAGTTTAAACGCAGAGTCACCCCTCCACTTT.

The chain couples TRBV12-3 or TRBV12-4 to TRBJ1-6, with D possibly TRBD1 on 5 matching bases. The CDR3 extends over 15 amino acids. Trimming removed 1 base from V and 6 bases from J, with 10 bases in between. The CDR3, as DNA: TGTGCCAGCAGTTTAGGCGGGACTAGTAATTCACCCCTCCACTTT. Protein product: CASSLGGTSNSPLHF.

Only a few counts were recorded for this clonotype. This sequence joins TRBV27 and TRBJ2-1, with TRBD1 identical over 8 bases. Germline V gene sequence: CDR1 MNHEY, CDR2 SMNVEV (reference sequence). The CDR3 spans 15 residues. The V gene end was trimmed by 6 bases and the J gene end by 10 bases; junction bases not matched to a gene: 14. The CDR3 loop reads CASRLGTGTLHEQFF. In nucleotides, the CDR3 is TGTGCCAGCAGGCTGGGGACAGGAACCCTACACGAGCAGTTCTTC.

This clonotype was seen many times. The genes are TRBV7-2 and TRBJ1-5; D is uncertain. This CDR3 is 14 amino acids long. Germline CDR1 is SGHTA and CDR2 is FQGNSA. The ends were cut back, 4 bases at V and 9 bases at J, with 16 bases in the middle. CDR3 in amino acids: CASSSPNSLLPQHF. The CDR3 DNA reads TGTGCCAGCAGCTCCCCAAACAGCTTACTGCCCCAGCATTTT. Filled out from reference TRBV7-2 and TRBJ1-5, the complete variable domain reads GAGVSQSPSNKVTEKGKDVELRCDPISGHTALYWYRQSLGQGLEFLIYFQGNSAPDKSGLPSDRFSAERTGGSVSTLTIQRTQQEDSAVYLCASSSPNSLLPQHFGDGTRLSIL.

Many counts were recorded for this clonotype. The rearrangement joins TRBV20-1 to TRBJ2-7; TRBD1 aligns across 7 bases. The CDR3 has 17 residues. V was pared by 3 bases and J by 1 base, with 15 bases of the junction left unmatched. The germline V gene has CDR1 DFQATT and CDR2 SNEGSKA (reference sequence). Written as DNA, the CDR3 is TGCAGTGCTAGCAACTTACGCGAGACAGGGATGTCCTACGAGCAGTACTTC. Its translation is CSASNLRETGMSYEQYF.

The V gene is TRBV3-1, the J gene TRBJ2-5; possible D gene TRBD2, 5 bases. Germline loops: CDR1 LGHDT, CDR2 YNNKEL (reference sequence). The CDR3 extends over 13 amino acids. V lost 4 bases and J lost 5, with 11 bases in between. CDR3 residues: CASSLAIAETQYF. In DNA, the CDR3 is TGTGCCAGCAGCCTTGCCATAGCGGAGACCCAGTACTTC.

A note on this clonotype: A much larger clone differs by one base, so this may be a read error. This rearrangement joins TRBV7-2 to TRBJ2-5, with no clear D. V was pared by 1 base and J by 6 bases, with 12 bases between. The germline gives CDR1 SGHTA, CDR2 FQGNSA. This CDR3 is 14 amino acids long. This CDR3 is CASSLGRLRKTQYF. Written as DNA, the CDR3 is TGTGCCAGCAGCTTAGGGCGGTTAAGGAAGACCCAGTACTTC.

This rearrangement joins TRBV4-3 to TRBJ2-2; 8 nucleotides match TRBD1. J gave up 4 bases and V 3 bases, and 1 base lay outside the gene matches. This CDR3 spans 14 amino acids. Germline V gives CDR1 LGHNA, CDR2 YSLEER. The CDR3 sequence is CASSHGQGTGELFF. In DNA form, the CDR3 reads TGCGCCAGCAGCCATGGACAGGGCACCGGGGAGCTGTTTTTT.

This clonotype was found many times. This rearrangement joins TRBV6-1 to TRBJ1-2; 7 bases are a match to TRBD1. The junction had 8 bases not matched to a gene; V was cut back by 3 bases and J by 4 bases. Germline V gene sequence: CDR1 MNHNS, CDR2 SASEGT. This CDR3 region has 15 residues. The CDR3 nucleotides are TGTGCCAGCAGTGACCTCGGGACAGACACCTATGGCTACACCTTC. It specifies CASSDLGTDTYGYTF.

This clonotype was recorded at least ten times. The chain couples TRBV6-1 to TRBJ2-7; 11 bases match TRBD1. Looked up from germline, CDR1 is MNHNS and CDR2 is SASEGT. The J segment lost 5 bases and the V segment lost 7 bases, leaving 4 bases of the junction unmatched. The CDR3 is made up of 13 amino acids. The CDR3 DNA follows: TGTGCCAGCATGCCGGGACAGGGGGACGAGCAGTACTTC. It encodes CASMPGQGDEQYF.

The chain links TRBV12-3 or TRBV12-4 to TRBJ2-2; 8 bases agree with TRBD1. V was pared by 5 bases and J by 8 bases, with 13 bases of the junction left unmatched. The CDR3 is made up of 16 amino acids. The CDR3 nucleotides read TGTGCCAGCAGTCGGGGACAGGACTACTTGGCGGGGGAGCTGTTTTTT. Amino acids: CASSRGQDYLAGELFF.

This clonotype was seen more than once but under ten times. V gene TRBV24-1 combines with J gene TRBJ2-1; 11 bases agree with TRBD2. CDR3 size: 15 residues. Germline CDR1 reads KGHDR; CDR2 reads SFDVKD. V gave up 7 bases and J gave up 7 bases; unmatched junction bases: 8. CDR3 coding DNA: TGTGCCACCAGCAGTAGCGGGGGGGCCGGAAATGAGCAGTTCTTC. This gives the protein CATSSSGGAGNEQFF.

This clonotype has a count of ten or more. V gene TRBV3-1 combines with J gene TRBJ2-2; D is possibly TRBD2 (6 bases). The germline V and J ends were trimmed by 4 bases and 5 bases, with 17 bases remaining between them. The length of the CDR3 is 16 residues. Per germline, CDR1 LGHDT and CDR2 YNNKEL (reference sequence). CDR3 coding DNA: TGTGCCAGCAGCCCCCCGGGGGAGCCCGGGACCGGGGAGCTGTTTTTT. It is translated as CASSPPGEPGTGELFF.